This T cell receptor (beta chain) was obtained from a study of blood T cell repertoires in COVID-19. Germline V gene lookup returns CDR1 SGHNT and CDR2 YYREEE (reference sequence). V shed 7 bases and J 4 bases; nucleotides not matched to a gene: 12. This CDR3 region has 15 residues. Assay: immunoSEQ multiplex PCR; the TCRdb copy retains only in-frame clones and omits some. This sample has around 170,000 clones, with roughly four fifths found just once. The gene calls are TRBV5-4 and TRBJ2-5, with 8 bases identical to TRBD2. This clonotype was obtained from an older woman with COVID-19, enrolled during active disease. The sequenced sample consisted of peripheral blood. CDR3 residues: CASSGAGRAGETQYF. The CDR3 DNA sequence: TGTGCCAGCTCAGGCGCCGGGAGGGCGGGAGAGACCCAGTACTTC. Full variable domain (rest looked up from reference TRBV5-4 and TRBJ2-5): ETGVTQSPTHLIKTRGQQVTLRCSSQSGHNTVSWYQQALGQGPQFIFQYYREEENGRGNFPPRFSGLQFPNYSSELNVNALELDDSALYLCASSGAGRAGETQYFGPGTRLLVL.